Detailed here is one T cell receptor (beta chain). Its antigen is unidentified. Assay used: immunoSEQ multiplex PCR; TCRdb lists only in-frame clones, some missing. The data hold tens of thousands of clones, with roughly 93% observed a single time. Trimming removed 3 bases from V and 2 bases from J; junction bases left unmatched: 9. Per the germline V gene, CDR1 is LGHNT and CDR2 is FRNRAP. The CDR3 loop spans 17 amino acids. This entry is derived from a study of OX40 agonist ivuxolimab in advanced cancers. The study, taken as a whole, reports: Certain nonresponders likewise exhibited a low normalized T-cell clonal expansion.

This specimen was CD4+ or CD8+ T cells sorted from blood, taken in a trial of the OX40 agonist ivuxolimab. The receptor was derived from an adult with an advanced solid tumor such as melanoma, head and neck, liver or kidney cancer. The chain joins TRBV12-5 to TRBJ2-7; 11 bases agree with TRBD1. The CDR3, as DNA: TGTGCTAGTGGTTTTGTCCCCCCGGGACAGGGGGCCTACGAGCAGTACTTC. It yields the protein CASGFVPPGQGAYEQYF.